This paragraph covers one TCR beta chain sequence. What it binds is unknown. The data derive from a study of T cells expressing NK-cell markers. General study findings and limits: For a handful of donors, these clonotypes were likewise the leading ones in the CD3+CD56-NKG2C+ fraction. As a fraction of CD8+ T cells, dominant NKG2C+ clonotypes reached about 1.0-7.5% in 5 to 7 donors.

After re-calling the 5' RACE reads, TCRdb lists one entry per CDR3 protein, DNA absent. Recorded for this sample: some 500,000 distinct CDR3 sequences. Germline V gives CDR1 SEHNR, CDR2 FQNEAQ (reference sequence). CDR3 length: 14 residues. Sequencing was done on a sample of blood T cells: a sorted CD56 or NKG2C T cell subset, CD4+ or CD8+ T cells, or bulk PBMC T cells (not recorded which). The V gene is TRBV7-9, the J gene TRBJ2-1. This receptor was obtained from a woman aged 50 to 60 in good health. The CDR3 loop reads CASSLLPDYNEQFF.